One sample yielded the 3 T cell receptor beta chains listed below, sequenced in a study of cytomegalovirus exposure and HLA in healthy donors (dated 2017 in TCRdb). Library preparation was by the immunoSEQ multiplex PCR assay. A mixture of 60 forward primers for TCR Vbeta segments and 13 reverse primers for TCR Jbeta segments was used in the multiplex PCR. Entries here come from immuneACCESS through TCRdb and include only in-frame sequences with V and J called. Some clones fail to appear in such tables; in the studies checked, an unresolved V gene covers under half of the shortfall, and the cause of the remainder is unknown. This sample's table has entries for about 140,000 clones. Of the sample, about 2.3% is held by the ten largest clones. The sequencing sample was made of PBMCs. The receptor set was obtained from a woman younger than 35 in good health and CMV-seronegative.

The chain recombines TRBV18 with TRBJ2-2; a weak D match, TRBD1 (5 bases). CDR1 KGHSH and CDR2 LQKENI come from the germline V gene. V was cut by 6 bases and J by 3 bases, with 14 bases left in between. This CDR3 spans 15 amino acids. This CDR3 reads CASSGQAGYTGELFF. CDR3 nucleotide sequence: TGTGCCAGCTCCGGCCAGGCAGGGTACACCGGGGAGCTGTTTTTT. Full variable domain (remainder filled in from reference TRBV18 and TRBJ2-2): NAGVMQNPRHLVRRRGQEARLRCSPMKGHSHVYWYRQLPEEGLKFMVYLQKENIIDESGMPKERFSAEFPKEGPSILRIQQVVRGDSAAYFCASSGQAGYTGELFFGEGSRLTVL.

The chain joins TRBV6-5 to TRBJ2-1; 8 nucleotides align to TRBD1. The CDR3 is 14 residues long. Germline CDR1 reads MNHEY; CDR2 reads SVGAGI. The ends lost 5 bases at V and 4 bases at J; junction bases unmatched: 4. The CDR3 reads CASSTQGVYNEQFF. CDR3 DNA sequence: TGTGCCAGCAGTACACAGGGGGTTTACAATGAGCAGTTCTTC.

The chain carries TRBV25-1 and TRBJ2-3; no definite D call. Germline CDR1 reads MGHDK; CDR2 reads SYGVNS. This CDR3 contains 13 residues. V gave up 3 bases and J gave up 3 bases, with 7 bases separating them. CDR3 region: CASSDARTDTQYF. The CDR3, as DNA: TGTGCCAGCAGTGACGCCAGAACAGATACGCAGTATTTT.